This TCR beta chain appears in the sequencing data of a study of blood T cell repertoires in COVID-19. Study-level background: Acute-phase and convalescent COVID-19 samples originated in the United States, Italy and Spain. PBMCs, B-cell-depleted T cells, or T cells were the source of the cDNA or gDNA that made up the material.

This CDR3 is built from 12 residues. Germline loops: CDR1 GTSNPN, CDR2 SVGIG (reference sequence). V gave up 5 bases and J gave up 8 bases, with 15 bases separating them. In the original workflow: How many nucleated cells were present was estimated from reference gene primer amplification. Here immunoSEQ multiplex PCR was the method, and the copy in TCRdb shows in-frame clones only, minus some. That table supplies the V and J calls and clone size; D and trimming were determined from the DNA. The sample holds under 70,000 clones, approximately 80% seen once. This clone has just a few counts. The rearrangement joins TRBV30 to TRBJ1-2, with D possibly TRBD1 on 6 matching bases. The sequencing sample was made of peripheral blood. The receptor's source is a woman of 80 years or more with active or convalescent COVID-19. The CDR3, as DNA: TGTGCCTGGGCCGGGGGGCAATGGGGCTACACCTTC. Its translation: CAWAGGQWGYTF. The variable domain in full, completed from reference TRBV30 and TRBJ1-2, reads SQTIHQWPATLVQPVGSPLSLECTVEGTSNPNLYWYRQAAGRGLQLLFYSVGIGQISSEVPQNLSASRPQDRQFILSSKKLLLSDSGFYLCAWAGGQWGYTFGSGTRLTVV.